In its sample, the clone carrying this TCR beta chain was seen many times. Its antigen remains unidentified. Germline CDR1 is SGHDT and CDR2 is YYEEEE. The junction had 14 bases not matched to a gene; V was cut back by 4 bases and J by 5 bases. The CDR3 consists of 17 residues. The data stem from a study of early T cells in non-severe SARS-CoV-2 infection. About the study: Unpaired chains resulted from sequencing bulk RNA of unsorted whole blood. Study outcomes and limitations: Matching results from VDJdb favored anti-spike CD8 responses, leaving private and CD4 specificities undetected.

In the library, individual cDNA molecules carried attached unique molecular identifiers. TCRdb itself ran the 5' RACE reads through MiXCR, one entry per CDR3 protein. In the table there are 40,000 to 50,000 distinct CDR3 sequences, 5.4% of which are singletons. This sequence originates from an adult who was a healthcare worker with PCR-confirmed SARS-CoV-2 infection or an uninfected control (not recorded which). The input for sequencing was whole blood, taken at baseline. The V and J genes are TRBV5-6 and TRBJ2-5; 10 bases map to TRBD2. This chain's CDR3 is CASSPRRGLARAETQYF. The CDR3 nucleotides are TGTGCCAGCAGCCCCCGGCGGGGACTAGCGCGGGCGGAGACCCAGTACTTC.